The 11 T cell receptor beta chains in this list originate from one sample, sequenced in a study of Graves' ophthalmopathy and Graves' hyperthyroidism. RNA transcripts served as template for amplifying TCR beta CDR3 sequences. The library came from an HTBI-primed first-round RT-PCR and a second-round multiplex PCR. TCRdb re-called the multiplex PCR reads with MiXCR, one entry per CDR3 protein. The table includes hundreds of thousands of distinct CDR3 sequences, roughly 21% detected once. Sample: peripheral blood. Every receptor here comes from a woman in her fifties or sixties with Graves' ophthalmopathy.

The gene calls are TRBV6-2 or TRBV6-3 and TRBJ1-2; D remains unclear. The V gene's germline CDR1 is MNHEY and CDR2 SVGEGT. The ends were cut back, 8 bases at V and 5 bases at J, with 9 bases in the middle. The CDR3 contains 11 residues. Here the CDR3 reads CASGDLYGYTF. The CDR3 DNA reads as TGTGCCAGCGGGGATCTTTATGGCTACACCTTC.

Ten or more counts support this clonotype. The V gene is TRBV12-3 or TRBV12-4, the J gene TRBJ2-7; 7 bases line up with TRBD2. The CDR3 covers 11 residues. V dropped 5 bases and J dropped 7; count of bases not matched to a gene: 2. DNA for the CDR3: TGTGCCAGCAGTCCCGGGAGGGAGCAGTACTTC. Protein product: CASSPGREQYF.

This clonotype was detected many times. This chain links TRBV20-1 with TRBJ1-3; tentatively, D is TRBD1 (6 bases). V was cut by 3 bases and J by 1 base, with 10 bases left in between. CDR1 is DFQATT, CDR2 SNEGSKA, per germline (reference sequence). The CDR3 consists of 14 residues. For the CDR3, the DNA is TGCAGTGCTAGTGGGGGGGCGTCTGGAAACACCATATATTTT. Translating it yields CSASGGASGNTIYF.

This clonotype occurred many times. The V and J genes are TRBV20-1 and TRBJ1-2, with D hard to call. Trimming stripped 1 base from V and 0 bases from J, with 9 bases between. CDR1 and CDR2 (germline): DFQATT, SNEGSKA (reference sequence). The CDR3 extends over 14 amino acids. DNA of the CDR3: TGCAGTGCTAGAGTCGCAGCCGCTAACTATGGCTACACCTTC. This sequence encodes CSARVAAANYGYTF.

This clonotype showed up many times. The chain links TRBV7-2 to TRBJ2-7; D may be TRBD2 (5 bases). V gave up 2 bases and J gave up 6 bases, with 14 bases separating them. This CDR3 contains 14 residues. In germline, CDR1 is SGHTA, CDR2 FQGNSA. The CDR3 region is CASSLLGSGAEQYF. The CDR3 DNA reads as TGTGCCAGCAGCTTATTAGGGAGTGGCGCCGAGCAGTACTTC.

This clonotype was recorded many times. The V and J genes are TRBV6-1 and TRBJ2-7, with D unresolved. The germline V gene encodes CDR1 MNHNS and CDR2 SASEGT. With 4 bases removed from V and 2 bases from J, the gap between germline ends came to 9 bases. This CDR3 is built from 13 residues. CDR3 nucleotide sequence: TGTGCCAGCAGTGCCGACATGCCCTACGAGCAGTACTTC. It translates to CASSADMPYEQYF.

This chain links TRBV7-2 with TRBJ2-2; 11 bases map to TRBD2. Germline V gene data show CDR1 as SGHTA and CDR2 as FQGNSA. Germline trimming cut 4 bases from V and 0 bases from J; bases unmatched to any gene: 7. This CDR3 spans 18 amino acids. The CDR3 is CASSYSGRAYANTGELFF. CDR3 nucleotide sequence: TGTGCCAGCAGCTATAGCGGGAGGGCCTATGCGAACACCGGGGAGCTGTTTTTT.

This clonotype was recorded many times. The chain carries TRBV6-1 and TRBJ1-2; D is unclear. CDR3 length: 11 amino acids. Trimming removed 5 bases from V and 8 bases from J, with 9 bases in between. The germline gives CDR1 MNHNS, CDR2 SASEGT. In nucleotides, the CDR3 is TGTGCCAGCAGTAGCGGGATCGGCTACACCTTC. This encodes CASSSGIGYTF.

This chain connects TRBV6-2 or TRBV6-3 to TRBJ2-7; 10 bases map to TRBD2. This CDR3 spans 18 amino acids. J was trimmed by 1 base and V by 5 bases; bases with no gene match: 14. CDR1 MNHEY and CDR2 SVGEGT come from the germline V gene. The CDR3 DNA reads TGTGCCAGCAGTCGTGGAGGTTGGGCTAGCGGGAGTTCCTACGAGCAGTACTTC. Translating it yields CASSRGGWASGSSYEQYF.

The chain couples TRBV11-2 to TRBJ1-1; TRBD1 might be the D (6 bases). Trimming cost V 5 bases and J 1 base, with 14 bases left between them. CDR3 size: 15 residues. Per the germline V gene, CDR1 is SGHAT and CDR2 is FQNNGV. CDR3 sequence (DNA): TGTGCCAGCAGCGGGCTGGGACACCGGAACACTGAAGCTTTCTTT. The encoded protein is CASSGLGHRNTEAFF.

This clonotype was seen ten or more times. The V gene is TRBV5-1, the J gene TRBJ2-5; a weak D match, TRBD1 (6 bases). CDR1 is SGHRS and CDR2 is YFSETQ in the germline V gene. This CDR3 has 14 amino acids. Trimming pared 4 bases from V and 5 bases from J, leaving 15 bases between. CDR3 in DNA: TGCGCCAGCAGCAACAGGGCTGGATGGGAGACCCAGTACTTC. It specifies CASSNRAGWETQYF. Full variable domain (rest looked up from reference TRBV5-1 and TRBJ2-5): KAGVTQTPRYLIKTRGQQVTLSCSPISGHRSVSWYQQTPGQGLQFLFEYFSETQRNKGNFPGRFSGRQFSNSRSEMNVSTLELGDSALYLCASSNRAGWETQYFGPGTRLLVL.